This TCR beta chain was captured by sequencing in a study of T cell responses to AZD1222 COVID-19 vaccine. Study-level findings and limits: Spike-specific TCRs gained breadth and depth after people received two AZD1222 doses. Repertoire sampling occurred only after the peak T cell response. Researchers report vaccine-associated CD4 TCRs spanning spike, with dominance at 160-218 and 743-854. A reported finding is that nearly half of spike-specific TCRs target unmutated variant regions.

TCRdb keeps only in-frame clones here, not all; method: immunoSEQ multiplex PCR. The data show 150,000 or so clones, with 75% to 90% seen just once and 6.9% held by the top ten. Comments on this clone: Its specificity is not known.

Sequences were derived from peripheral blood, sampled after recovery from COVID-19. The source of this sequence is an adult who had recovered from COVID-19.

This CDR3 reads CASSPGGNTEAFF. Written as DNA, the CDR3 is TGTGCCAGCAGCCCCGGGGGGAACACTGAAGCTTTCTTT. The chain carries TRBV5-4 and TRBJ1-1; tentative D call: TRBD1 (5 bases). The germline V and J ends were trimmed by 4 bases and 1 base, with 8 bases remaining between them. The length of the CDR3 is 13 residues. Germline V CDR1 and CDR2: SGHNT, YYREEE (reference sequence). The entire variable domain, with the rest obtained from reference TRBV5-4 and TRBJ1-1, is as follows: ETGVTQSPTHLIKTRGQQVTLRCSSQSGHNTVSWYQQALGQGPQFIFQYYREEENGRGNFPPRFSGLQFPNYSSELNVNALELDDSALYLCASSPGGNTEAFFGQGTRLTVV.